The entry that follows covers one T cell receptor beta chain sequence. The authors' processing: Cell counts per sample came from amplifying reference gene primers. The assay was immunoSEQ multiplex PCR, and TCRdb's table has in-frame clones only and misses some. For V, J and clone size, that table is used; D and trimming come from the DNA. The repertoire includes a few hundred thousand clones, roughly nine tenths of them detected once, and roughly 2.1% sits in the top ten. This sample was taken from a study of blood T cell repertoires in COVID-19. Overall study context: Some COVID-19 samples were acute and others convalescent; all came from the United States, Italy and Spain. In each case, the material was cDNA or gDNA derived from T cells, B-cell-depleted T cells, or PBMCs.

Germline-derived CDR1 and CDR2 are MGHRA and YSYEKL. The CDR3 sequence is 15 residues long. V shed 2 bases and J 3 bases; nucleotides not matched to a gene: 7. The TCR originated in a man aged 18 to 30 with active or convalescent COVID-19. Input material: peripheral blood. This chain joins TRBV4-1 and TRBJ2-7, with 7 positions matching TRBD1. In nucleotides, the CDR3 is TGCGCCAGCAGCCAAACCGGGACAGAGTACTACGAGCAGTACTTC. It yields the protein CASSQTGTEYYEQYF.